Sequencing of this T cell receptor (beta chain) was carried out in a study of CD8+ T cells in alopecia areata. Study context: Severity was scored as percentage of affected scalp area in treated patients.

cDNA reverse transcribed from extracted RNA served as the sequencing template. Only in-frame clones appear in the TCRdb table, and some are missing; sequencing was by immunoSEQ multiplex PCR. Of a few hundred thousand clones in the sample, roughly two fifths were seen once. Study-level results: A great number of expanded lesional clones endured in scalp and blood during tofacitinib.

The germline V and J ends were trimmed by 6 bases and 6 bases, with 21 bases remaining between them. Germline assignment: CDR1 LNHNV and CDR2 YYDKDF (reference sequence). CDR3 size: 15 residues. This clone was seen once. Its target is not known. Noted treatment: oral pan-JAK inhibitor, 5-10 mg twice daily. This specimen was CD4+ T cells sorted from blood, taken around week 31, from a patient treated with tofacitinib. The TCR sequence derives from a human donor with alopecia areata. The chain links TRBV15 to TRBJ2-7; a weak D match, TRBD1 (5 bases). The DNA for the CDR3 is TGTGCCACCAGTAGGGGCGAGATTGAGAGTGGCGAGCAGTACTTC. Amino acid sequence: CATSRGEIESGEQYF.